These 21 T cell receptor beta chains came from one sample sequenced in a study of beta chain features in type 1 diabetes. Overall study findings and caveats: Significant though moderate, a shortening of TCRB CDR3s appeared in all four CD4+ subsets of Type 1 diabetes patients.

Their target antigens are unknown. The study reverse transcribed the entire isolated RNA, so it sequenced expressed TCRB transcripts. Profiled with immunoSEQ multiplex PCR; TCRdb holds only in-frame clones, not every one. The sample shows about 660,000 clones, around 15% of them seen only once. The sample comprised naive CD4+ T cells from blood. The receptors here all came from a man aged 18-30 years with type 1 diabetes.

The V call is TRBV7-2, the J call TRBJ1-2; perhaps TRBD1 as D (5 bases). Looked up from germline, CDR1 is SGHTA and CDR2 is FQGNSA. V was trimmed by 5 bases and J by 5 bases, leaving 12 bases between them. The CDR3 consists of 13 residues. The CDR3 DNA reads as TGTGCCAGCAGCCCCGGGACTTCTTATGGCTACACCTTC. This sequence encodes CASSPGTSYGYTF.

This rearrangement joins TRBV30 to TRBJ2-5; possibly TRBD2 for D (6 bases). Germline lookup yields CDR1 GTSNPN and CDR2 SVGIG (reference sequence). The CDR3 runs to 15 residues. Trimming took off 1 base at V and 5 bases at J, with 17 bases between the two ends. For the CDR3, the DNA is TGTGCCTGGAGTGCGGGACTCTTCCCCGGGGAGACCCAGTACTTC. Translating gives CAWSAGLFPGETQYF.

This chain connects TRBV11-3 to TRBJ2-3, with D perhaps matching TRBD1 or TRBD2 (5 bases each). V was clipped by 1 base and J by 6 bases, with 14 bases between them. Germline loops: CDR1 SGHNT, CDR2 YENEEA. The CDR3 spans 15 residues. For the CDR3, the DNA is TGTGCCAGCAGCTTAGGGGACGGGAATGCCGATACGCAGTATTTT. This sequence encodes CASSLGDGNADTQYF.

This clone occurred a few times. The V call is TRBV5-4, the J call TRBJ2-3, with 9 bases that match TRBD1. With V trimmed by 1 base and J by 5 bases, 8 bases remained unmatched. CDR1 and CDR2 (germline): SGHNT, YYREEE (reference sequence). The CDR3 loop spans 16 amino acids. The CDR3 sequence: CASSLNVGQGGDTQYF. The CDR3 DNA sequence: TGTGCCAGCAGCTTGAATGTGGGACAGGGTGGAGATACGCAGTATTTT.

This clone was counted between two and nine times. This sequence joins TRBV2 and TRBJ1-5, with D perhaps TRBD1 (5 bases). Germline CDR1 SNHLY, CDR2 FYNNEI. V was clipped by 2 bases and J by 4 bases, with 9 bases between them. The CDR3 sequence is 14 residues long. Written as DNA, the CDR3 is TGTGCCAGCAGTGAACAGGGAGTTAATCAGCCCCAGCATTTT. It yields the protein CASSEQGVNQPQHF.

The DNA of the CDR3 is TGCAGCGTTGAATCAGGGCAGGGCACTGAAGCTTTCTTT. Amino acid sequence: CSVESGQGTEAFF. The chain carries TRBV29-1 and TRBJ1-1; possible D gene TRBD1, 5 bases. The ends were cut back, 2 bases at V and 4 bases at J, with 11 bases in the middle. Germline-derived CDR1 and CDR2 are SQVTM and ANQGSEA. The CDR3 covers 13 residues.

The sample holds a few counts of this clone. V usage is TRBV15 and J usage is TRBJ1-5, with D tentatively TRBD1 (6 bases). The germline gives CDR1 LNHNV, CDR2 YYDKDF (reference sequence). V shed 1 base and J shed 4 bases, with 8 bases lying between them. The CDR3 loop spans 14 amino acids. The CDR3, as DNA: TGTGCCACCAGCAGAGGAGGGGGGAATCAGCCCCAGCATTTT. It encodes CATSRGGGNQPQHF. The full variable domain, rest sourced from reference TRBV15 and TRBJ1-5, is DAMVIQNPRYQVTQFGKPVTLSCSQTLNHNVMYWYQQKSSQAPKLLFHYYDKDFNNEADTPDNFQSRRPNTSFCFLDIRSPGLGDTAMYLCATSRGGGNQPQHFGDGTRLSIL.

The rearrangement joins TRBV11-2 to TRBJ1-2, with a weak D call TRBD1 (6 bases). V shed 3 bases and J shed 4 bases, with 9 bases lying between them. This CDR3 contains 13 residues. In germline, CDR1 is SGHAT, CDR2 FQNNGV. CDR3 in DNA: TGTGCCAGCAGCTTTGGACAGATCTATGGCTACACCTTC. Translation: CASSFGQIYGYTF.

The chain has TRBV29-1 and TRBJ2-2; 10 positions agree with TRBD1. The CDR3 length is 12 residues. V lost 7 bases to trimming and J lost 7 bases; unmatched junction nucleotides: 3. Germline V gives CDR1 SQVTM, CDR2 ANQGSEA. CDR3 in amino acids: CSGGQGNGELFF. The CDR3 DNA reads as TGCAGCGGGGGACAGGGGAACGGGGAGCTGTTTTTT.

The chain uses TRBV7-9 and TRBJ1-1; D may be TRBD1 (5 bases). Looked up from germline, CDR1 is SEHNR and CDR2 is FQNEAQ (reference sequence). The CDR3 length is 17 residues. The V end was cut by 6 bases, the J end by 8 bases, with 28 bases between. The chain's CDR3 is CASRQTLFQEGPDEAFF. For the CDR3, the DNA is TGTGCCAGCAGACAAACCCTTTTCCAGGAGGGGCCCGACGAAGCTTTCTTT.

This CDR3 reads CASSQDLRGGYEQYF. The CDR3 DNA sequence: TGCGCCAGCAGCCAAGATCTCCGGGGAGGCTACGAGCAGTACTTC. This chain links TRBV4-3 with TRBJ2-7; D is possibly TRBD2 (6 bases). The CDR3 is 15 amino acids. Trimming removed 0 bases at V and 3 bases at J, with 12 bases between. Germline loops: CDR1 LGHNA, CDR2 YSLEER.

The rearrangement links TRBV5-1 to TRBJ1-5; D not certain. The CDR3 is 14 amino acids. CDR1 and CDR2 (germline): SGHRS, YFSETQ. V was cut by 3 bases and J by 6 bases, with 13 bases left in between. The CDR3 region has the DNA TGCGCCAGCAGCTCAGACGGCTACGGTCAGCCCCAGCATTTT. Its translation: CASSSDGYGQPQHF.

The chain employs TRBV5-1 and TRBJ2-7, with TRBD1 identical over 10 bases. CDR3 length: 14 residues. Germline trimming cut 1 base from V and 7 bases from J; bases unmatched to any gene: 5. Looked up from germline, CDR1 is SGHRS and CDR2 is YFSETQ. DNA for the CDR3: TGCGCCAGCAGCTTGACCGGACAGGGGGGAGAGCAGTACTTC. Encoded protein: CASSLTGQGGEQYF.

This clone has more than one count but fewer than ten. The chain recombines TRBV2 with TRBJ2-5, with TRBD2 identical over 7 bases. V was clipped by 11 bases and J by 7 bases; unmatched bases: 13. Germline CDR1 SNHLY, CDR2 FYNNEI. The CDR3 has 13 amino acids. CDR3: CAGQLAPTGTQYF. The DNA for the CDR3 is TGTGCCGGCCAACTAGCGCCGACCGGGACCCAGTACTTC. The full variable domain, rest sourced from reference TRBV2 and TRBJ2-5, is EPEVTQTPSHQVTQMGQEVILRCVPISNHLYFYWYRQILGQKVEFLVSFYNNEISEKSEIFDDQFSVERPDGSNFTLKIRSTKLEDSAMYFCAGQLAPTGTQYFGPGTRLLVL.

The J gene is TRBJ2-5, the V gene TRBV2; 8 bases map to TRBD1. The CDR3 length is 14 residues. CDR1 is SNHLY, CDR2 FYNNEI, per germline. V dropped 4 bases and J dropped 5; count of bases not matched to a gene: 6. In nucleotides, the CDR3 is TGTGCCAGCAGTGCTGACAGGGGATGGGAGACCCAGTACTTC. As protein: CASSADRGWETQYF.

This clone was seen only a few times. The rearrangement uses TRBV4-2 and TRBJ2-5, with TRBD1 as a possible D gene (6 bases). CDR1 is LGHNA, CDR2 YNFKEQ, per germline. CDR3 length: 16 residues. V was clipped by 1 base and J by 3 bases, with 15 bases between them. CDR3: CASSQGDRSLEETQYF. For the CDR3, the DNA is TGTGCCAGCAGCCAAGGAGACAGGTCTTTGGAAGAGACCCAGTACTTC.

The table lists this clone with a few counts. The V gene is TRBV4-1, the J gene TRBJ2-7; tentatively, D is TRBD2 (6 bases). V shed 4 bases and J shed 3 bases, with 19 bases lying between them. Germline lookup yields CDR1 MGHRA and CDR2 YSYEKL. There are 16 residues in the CDR3. The CDR3 nucleotides are TGCGCCAGCAGCCCCCCTGGGGCACGGGGGATCTACGAGCAGTACTTC. Amino acids: CASSPPGARGIYEQYF.

This clone has more than one count but fewer than ten. The chain couples TRBV6-1 to TRBJ2-3, with D perhaps being TRBD1 or TRBD2 (5 bases each). The CDR3 spans 16 residues. Between the trimmed V and J ends, which lost 3 bases and 6 bases, there was a span of 19 bases. Per the germline V gene, CDR1 is MNHNS and CDR2 is SASEGT. CDR3 residues: CASSEHRDAASDTQYF. In nucleotides, the CDR3 is TGTGCCAGCAGTGAGCACCGGGACGCAGCTTCGGATACGCAGTATTTT.

This clone was observed a handful of times. The rearrangement joins TRBV28 to TRBJ2-7; either TRBD1 or TRBD2 may supply D (7 bases each). Germline V gives CDR1 MDHEN, CDR2 SYDVKM. CDR3 length: 16 residues. Trimming pared 5 bases from V and 2 bases from J, leaving 19 bases between. The CDR3 reads CASSLWGGGVPYEQYF. CDR3 DNA: TGTGCCAGCAGTCTCTGGGGAGGGGGCGTCCCCTACGAGCAGTACTTC.

A few counts support this clone. V is TRBV18 and J is TRBJ2-3; D gene ambiguous. The V end lost 4 bases, the J end lost 0 bases, and 14 bases lay between the germline ends. The CDR3 extends over 16 amino acids. Germline V gives CDR1 KGHSH, CDR2 LQKENI. The CDR3 nucleotides read TGTGCCAGCTCACTATACTCCTCCCCTAGCACAGATACGCAGTATTTT. This codes for CASSLYSSPSTDTQYF.

This clone was picked up a small number of times. The V call is TRBV2, the J call TRBJ1-1; possible D gene TRBD1, 5 bases. CDR3 length equals 12 residues. Germline V CDR1 and CDR2: SNHLY, FYNNEI. V lost 5 bases and J 7 bases, leaving 11 bases between the germline ends. The CDR3 coding sequence is TGTGCCAGCAGTTCTCAGGGCAGTGAAGCTTTCTTT. Translating it yields CASSSQGSEAFF.